The present entry profiles one T cell receptor beta chain with its context. The source of the sample is a study of blood T cell repertoires in COVID-19. Study-level background: COVID-19 samples collected from the United States, Italy and Spain covered acute and convalescent phases. The cDNA or gDNA used as material had been derived from T cells, B-cell-depleted T cells, or PBMCs.

Original methodology: Amplification of reference gene primers provided the estimated nucleated cell counts. Profiling relied on immunoSEQ multiplex PCR, and the TCRdb table lists in-frame clones only, not all of them. V, J and clone size are those of that table, while D and trimming were read from the DNA. The sample includes approximately 300,000 clones, approximately 86% of them seen just once. The ends lost 1 base at V and 7 bases at J; junction bases unmatched: 7. CDR3 length: 15 amino acids. Looked up from germline, CDR1 is SGHAT and CDR2 is FQNNGV. The clonotype comes from a woman between 50 and 59 years old who had recovered from COVID-19. The sample consisted of peripheral blood. V is TRBV11-2 and J is TRBJ2-3; 8 nucleotides line up with TRBD1. Here the CDR3 reads CASSLGSGGPYTQYF. In DNA form, the CDR3 reads TGTGCCAGCAGCTTAGGGTCAGGGGGCCCGTATACGCAGTATTTT.